This T cell receptor (beta chain) is drawn from a study of vaccination effects on CD4 cells after COVID-19. Study in general: Within the ViraFEST assay, antigen-specific CD4+ T cells underwent expansion with viral peptide pools prior to sequencing.

The germline CDR1 and CDR2 sequences are MNHEY and SVGAGI. V lost 5 bases to trimming and J lost 3 bases, with 8 bases between them. The CDR3 runs to 12 residues. This clone was recorded only once. As yet, its antigen is unknown. Once cultured for roughly 10 days, the cells underwent separation to obtain CD4+ T cells. Each participant received a vaccine that was either BNT162b2 or mRNA-1273, given as two doses. In the cultures, half the medium was exchanged for IL-2 medium on days 3 and 7. The table came from immunoSEQ multiplex PCR; TCRdb's copy has only in-frame clones and leaves some out. The sample has 25,000 to 35,000 clones; around 70% are singletons.

Sequenced here: CD4+ T cells from PBMCs cultured without peptide, sampled after COVID-19 vaccination. The gene calls are TRBV6-5 and TRBJ2-7; either TRBD1 or TRBD2 may fit D (5 bases each). The source is a human donor who received a COVID-19 vaccine. The CDR3 loop is CASSRGVYEQYF. CDR3 bases: TGTGCCAGCAGTCGGGGCGTCTACGAGCAGTACTTC.